This TCR beta chain was obtained from a study of cytomegalovirus exposure and HLA in healthy donors. Overall study context: The 100 million to 140 million unique TCR beta sequences, from 150 million to 200 million T cells, were found by an earlier analysis.

CDR1 and CDR2 from the germline V gene are SGHAT and FQNNGV. The V end lost 2 bases, the J end lost 4 bases, and 14 bases lay between the germline ends. The CDR3 runs 15 residues. The PCR had 60 Vbeta and 13 Jbeta primers. The repertoire was sequenced with immunoSEQ multiplex PCR; TCRdb's copy has only in-frame clones and lacks some. Among 150,000 or so clones listed, 55% to 70% were seen once. What was sequenced was PBMCs. The rearrangement joins TRBV11-2 to TRBJ1-2; no firm D call. The source is a woman aged 25 to 39 in good health and CMV-seropositive. The CDR3 protein is CASSLQPTSSYGYTF. CDR3 nucleotide sequence: TGTGCCAGCAGCTTACAACCGACAAGCAGCTATGGCTACACCTTC.